This passage covers 2 T cell receptor beta chains from one sample sequenced in a study of T cell responses to AZD1222 COVID-19 vaccine. Here immunoSEQ multiplex PCR was the method, and the copy in TCRdb shows in-frame clones only, minus some. The table has around 160,000 clones, 82% seen once. The material was peripheral blood, obtained on day 0 of MenACWY control vaccination. The receptors originated from an adult in good health.

The rearrangement joins TRBV29-1 to TRBJ1-1; 7 nucleotides match TRBD1. From germline, CDR1 is SQVTM and CDR2 ANQGSEA. The V and J ends lost 7 bases and 5 bases, in that order; junction bases with no gene match: 10. The CDR3 consists of 13 residues. The CDR3: CSAGDRLGTEAFF. The CDR3 region has the DNA TGCAGCGCTGGGGACAGACTTGGAACTGAAGCTTTCTTT. The entire variable domain, with the rest obtained from reference TRBV29-1 and TRBJ1-1, is as follows: SAVISQKPSRDICQRGTSLTIQCQVDSQVTMMFWYRQQPGQSLTLIATANQGSEATYESGFVIDKFPISRPNLTFSTLTVSNMSPEDSSIYLCSAGDRLGTEAFFGQGTRLTVV.

The genes are TRBV3-1 (or the pseudogene TRBV3-2) and TRBJ1-6, with no clear D. Trimming removed 3 bases at V and 5 bases at J, with 14 bases between. The CDR3 runs to 16 residues. CDR1 is LGHDT, CDR2 YNNKEL, per germline (reference sequence). The CDR3 protein is CASSQLVPANNSPLHF. The CDR3 region has the DNA TGTGCCAGCAGCCAGCTGGTGCCAGCAAATAATTCACCCCTCCACTTT.